These 18 T cell receptor beta chains share one sample of origin, sequenced in a study of T cell responses to AZD1222 COVID-19 vaccine. TCRdb's copy holds only in-frame clones and misses some; the assay was immunoSEQ multiplex PCR. The table lists roughly 160,000 clones, roughly 92% of them singletons. Sequenced here: peripheral blood, sampled on day 0 of AZD1222 vaccination. These receptors were taken from an adult in good health.

This chain links TRBV28 with TRBJ1-1, with a tentative D call TRBD1 (5 bases). V lost 3 bases to trimming and J lost 4 bases, with 12 bases between them. Germline V gene data show CDR1 as MDHEN and CDR2 as SYDVKM. CDR3 length equals 14 residues. The CDR3 coding sequence is TGTGCCAGCAGTTTTCGGGGGGATCGCACTGAAGCTTTCTTT. Amino acid sequence: CASSFRGDRTEAFF. The full variable domain, rest sourced from reference TRBV28 and TRBJ1-1, is DVKVTQSSRYLVKRTGEKVFLECVQDMDHENMFWYRQDPGLGLRLIYFSYDVKMKEKGDIPEGYSVSREKKERFSLILESASTNQTSMYLCASSFRGDRTEAFFGQGTRLTVV.

V is TRBV13 and J is TRBJ2-7; 8 nucleotides line up with TRBD2. The V gene's germline CDR1 is PRHDT and CDR2 FYEKMQ (reference sequence). V shed 0 bases, J shed 0 bases, and the junction held 4 bases outside the gene matches. The CDR3 totals 16 residues. The CDR3 loop is CASSLGLSGSSYEQYF. CDR3 bases: TGTGCCAGCAGCTTAGGCCTAAGCGGGAGCTCCTACGAGCAGTACTTC.

V and J are TRBV6-5 and TRBJ1-5; D is possibly TRBD1 (6 bases). The CDR3 is made up of 14 amino acids. Germline CDR1 MNHEY, CDR2 SVGAGI. V was shortened by 3 bases and J by 5 bases, with 11 bases between the two germline ends. CDR3 protein: CASSYGGPYQPQHF. The CDR3 DNA follows: TGTGCCAGCAGTTATGGGGGGCCCTATCAGCCCCAGCATTTT.

The J gene is TRBJ1-1, the V gene TRBV12-3 or TRBV12-4; no clear D. Trimming stripped 6 bases from V and 1 base from J, with 6 bases between. The CDR3 is 12 residues long. The CDR3 loop reads CASRRQNTEAFF. In nucleotides, the CDR3 is TGTGCCAGCAGGCGACAGAACACTGAAGCTTTCTTT.

The chain recombines TRBV5-1 with TRBJ2-4; D ambiguous. V was trimmed by 6 bases and J by 5 bases, leaving 6 bases between them. Per germline, CDR1 SGHRS and CDR2 YFSETQ. This CDR3 region has 11 residues. CDR3 residues: CASKDENIQYF. DNA of the CDR3: TGCGCCAGCAAGGACGAAAACATTCAGTACTTC.

The chain combines TRBV6-5 with TRBJ1-5; D remains ambiguous. The CDR3 has 14 residues. CDR1 and CDR2 from the germline V gene are MNHEY and SVGAGI. Trimming took 9 bases from V and 1 from J, leaving 13 bases between them. The CDR3 nucleotides are TGTGCCAGTGCGAGCGGTCCGAGCAATCAGCCCCAGCATTTT. This gives the protein CASASGPSNQPQHF.

The rearrangement links TRBV6-6 to TRBJ1-6, with D unresolved. Germline CDR1 reads MNHNY; CDR2 reads SVGAGI (reference sequence). CDR3 length: 12 amino acids. Trimming pared 7 bases from V and 6 bases from J, leaving 7 bases between. The DNA of the CDR3 is TGTGCCAGCACAGCCCTTAATTCACCCCTCCACTTT. It yields the protein CASTALNSPLHF.

V and J are TRBV9 and TRBJ1-2; tentative D call: TRBD1 (5 bases). This CDR3 region has 12 residues. V lost 3 bases, J lost 8 bases, and 11 bases lay in between. Germline CDR1 and CDR2: SGDLS and YYNGEE. The CDR3 region is CASSGGLRGYTF. The CDR3 DNA reads as TGTGCCAGCAGCGGGGGCCTGAGGGGCTACACCTTC.

The chain carries TRBV4-1 and TRBJ2-5; D remains ambiguous. The CDR3 runs to 13 residues. The ends were cut back, 1 base at V and 5 bases at J, with 8 bases in the middle. Germline lookup yields CDR1 MGHRA and CDR2 YSYEKL. The CDR3: CASSQVAQETQYF. In DNA form, the CDR3 reads TGCGCCAGCAGCCAAGTGGCCCAGGAGACCCAGTACTTC.

The V and J genes are TRBV27 and TRBJ2-1; 11 bases map to TRBD2. CDR1 and CDR2 (germline): MNHEY, SMNVEV (reference sequence). J gave up 2 bases and V 5 bases, and 5 bases lay outside the gene matches. The CDR3 is 16 amino acids. DNA for the CDR3: TGTGCCAGCAGTGTACTAGCGGGAGTCCCCTACAATGAGCAGTTCTTC. Translating it yields CASSVLAGVPYNEQFF.

The gene calls are TRBV29-1 and TRBJ1-1; D is undetermined. This CDR3 has 10 amino acids. Germline-derived CDR1 and CDR2 are SQVTM and ANQGSEA. Deletions cut 6 bases from V and 8 bases from J, with 10 bases between. DNA of the CDR3: TGCAGCGTGACTACCCGGGAAGCTTTCTTT. This gives the protein CSVTTREAFF.

The V call is TRBV30, the J call TRBJ1-1; D is uncertain. Trimming left V 2 bases short and J 1 base short, with 14 bases between. CDR3 length equals 15 residues. CDR1 and CDR2 (germline): GTSNPN, SVGIG (reference sequence). CDR3 residues: CAWSFSGSPNTEAFF. The CDR3 DNA follows: TGTGCCTGGAGTTTTAGCGGCTCACCGAACACTGAAGCTTTCTTT.

The gene calls are TRBV28 and TRBJ1-6, with a possible D match to TRBD1 (5 bases). The CDR3 is 15 residues long. V was pared by 6 bases and J by 7 bases, with 16 bases between. Germline V gene data show CDR1 as MDHEN and CDR2 as SYDVKM. The CDR3 DNA is TGTGCCAGCAGGCCACCGGGACTGAGAAATTCACCCCTCCACTTT. Its translation is CASRPPGLRNSPLHF.

This clone has just one count. The V and J genes are TRBV5-4 and TRBJ2-2; D gene uncertain. The CDR3 length is 15 residues. Germline V gives CDR1 SGHNT, CDR2 YYREEE (reference sequence). V was trimmed by 0 bases and J by 6 bases, leaving 12 bases between them. Here the CDR3 reads CASSLVAPSPGELFF. CDR3 DNA sequence: TGTGCCAGCAGCTTGGTAGCCCCATCTCCCGGGGAGCTGTTTTTT.

The chain joins TRBV10-3 to TRBJ2-5, with TRBD1 matching 9 bases. The V gene's germline CDR1 is ENHRY and CDR2 SYGVKD. Trimming at V came to 0 bases and at J to 3 bases, leaving 2 bases not matched to a gene. The CDR3 contains 15 residues. The CDR3 protein is CAISESTGGKETQYF. For the CDR3, the DNA is TGTGCCATCAGTGAGTCGACAGGGGGAAAAGAGACCCAGTACTTC.

The chain uses TRBV2 and TRBJ1-5; tentatively, D is TRBD1 (6 bases). The germline V gene encodes CDR1 SNHLY and CDR2 FYNNEI. This CDR3 region has 15 residues. With 5 bases removed from V and 6 bases from J, the gap between germline ends came to 17 bases. The CDR3 loop reads CASSSGQITSQPQHF. CDR3 DNA sequence: TGTGCCAGCAGTTCCGGACAGATAACATCTCAGCCCCAGCATTTT. Filled out from reference TRBV2 and TRBJ1-5, the complete variable domain reads EPEVTQTPSHQVTQMGQEVILRCVPISNHLYFYWYRQILGQKVEFLVSFYNNEISEKSEIFDDQFSVERPDGSNFTLKIRSTKLEDSAMYFCASSSGQITSQPQHFGDGTRLSIL.

The chain uses TRBV15 and TRBJ2-3; D is possibly TRBD1 or TRBD2 (5 bases each). Germline lookup yields CDR1 LNHNV and CDR2 YYDKDF (reference sequence). CDR3 length: 15 residues. The V gene lost 11 bases and the J gene lost 8 bases, with 26 bases spanning the gap. CDR3 sequence reads: CALTQLRLGVCTQYF. The CDR3 DNA reads as TGTGCCCTAACTCAGCTGAGGCTGGGGGTTTGTACGCAGTATTTT.

This clone has more than one count but fewer than ten. The chain uses TRBV18 and TRBJ1-5; D call uncertain. Germline assignment: CDR1 KGHSH and CDR2 LQKENI. The CDR3 runs 13 residues. V was cut by 6 bases and J by 0 bases, with 6 bases left in between. The CDR3 region is CASSRNSNQPQHF. CDR3 nucleotide sequence: TGTGCCAGCTCCCGGAATAGCAATCAGCCCCAGCATTTT.